The 14 T cell receptor beta chains reported below all come from one sample, sequenced in a study of T cell responses to AZD1222 COVID-19 vaccine. The table came from immunoSEQ multiplex PCR; TCRdb's copy has only in-frame clones and leaves some out. The sample lists 57,000 or so clones, 76% seen once, with around an eighth in the top ten. The starting material was peripheral blood, obtained on day 0 of AZD1222 vaccination. The source of these receptors is an adult in good health.

The genes are TRBV18 and TRBJ2-7; D assignment may be TRBD1 or TRBD2 (5 bases each). Germline V CDR1 and CDR2: KGHSH, LQKENI. Trimming stripped 5 bases from V and 0 bases from J, with 23 bases between. The CDR3 is 18 residues long. The CDR3 sequence: CASSFRVAVDYLSYEQYF. CDR3 bases: TGTGCCAGCTCATTCAGGGTAGCCGTCGACTACCTCTCCTACGAGCAGTACTTC.

The chain joins TRBV7-2 to TRBJ1-1; no reliable D call. Trimming removed 1 base at V and 4 bases at J, with 7 bases between. Germline V CDR1 and CDR2: SGHTA, FQGNSA. CDR3 length: 13 residues. Here the CDR3 reads CASSLGVGTEAFF. In nucleotides, the CDR3 is TGTGCCAGCAGCTTAGGGGTTGGCACTGAAGCTTTCTTT.

V gene TRBV7-9 combines with J gene TRBJ2-7; 8 bases fit TRBD1. Trimming cost V 2 bases and J 5 bases; bases outside gene matches: 5. There are 14 residues in the CDR3. Germline CDR1 reads SEHNR; CDR2 reads FQNEAQ (reference sequence). CDR3 DNA: TGTGCCAGCAGCTTACCGCACAGGGGGAACGAGCAGTACTTC. Its protein product is CASSLPHRGNEQYF.

V and J are TRBV2 and TRBJ2-7; 9 bases agree with TRBD1. V lost 2 bases, J lost 3 bases, and 5 bases stayed unmatched. CDR3 size: 15 residues. Germline V CDR1 and CDR2: SNHLY, FYNNEI. The CDR3 DNA reads TGTGCCAGCAGTGAACTGAGGACAGGGGACTACGAGCAGTACTTC. Translation: CASSELRTGDYEQYF.

The rearrangement links TRBV24-1 to TRBJ2-2, with no clear D. Germline lookup yields CDR1 KGHDR and CDR2 SFDVKD. This CDR3 has 14 residues. The V and J ends lost 7 bases and 2 bases respectively, with 10 bases between them. The DNA of the CDR3 is TGTGCCACCAGGCAGGAGCTAAACACCGGGGAGCTGTTTTTT. Translated, it gives CATRQELNTGELFF.

V is TRBV2 and J is TRBJ1-6; 9 positions agree with TRBD1. Germline trimming cut 7 bases from V and 6 bases from J; bases unmatched to any gene: 22. The CDR3 has 20 residues. Germline loops: CDR1 SNHLY, CDR2 FYNNEI. The CDR3: CASIWVGVTGGAGLNSPLHF. CDR3 nucleotides: TGTGCCAGCATTTGGGTCGGTGTTACAGGGGGCGCAGGTCTTAATTCACCCCTCCACTTT.

Here the CDR3 DNA reads TGTGCCAGCAGCCCAAACCGGACAGGCAGTAGTCAGCCCCAGCATTTT. Translating gives CASSPNRTGSSQPQHF. The V call is TRBV7-8, the J call TRBJ1-5; 7 bases align to TRBD1. The CDR3 has 16 amino acids. Per the germline V gene, CDR1 is SGHVS and CDR2 is FQNEAQ. Trimming at V came to 5 bases and at J to 6 bases, leaving 13 bases not matched to a gene.

V usage is TRBV7-8 and J usage is TRBJ1-6, with 10 bases lining up with TRBD1. CDR3 length equals 15 residues. V gave up 5 bases and J gave up 5 bases; unmatched junction bases: 3. Germline V gene sequence: CDR1 SGHVS, CDR2 FQNEAQ. The CDR3 loop is CASSPGTGDNSPLHF. The CDR3 DNA follows: TGTGCCAGCAGCCCTGGGACAGGGGATAATTCACCCCTCCACTTT. The full variable domain, in which reference TRBV7-8 and TRBJ1-6 provide the parts outside the CDR3, is GAGVSQSPRYKVAKRGQDVALRCDPISGHVSLFWYQQALGQGPEFLTYFQNEAQLDKSGLPSDRFFAERPEGSVSTLKIQRTQQEDSAVYLCASSPGTGDNSPLHFGNGTRLTVT.

The chain joins TRBV5-1 to TRBJ1-1, with 11 bases that match TRBD1. CDR3 length: 14 amino acids. CDR1 and CDR2 from the germline V gene are SGHRS and YFSETQ. With V trimmed by 3 bases and J by 8 bases, 6 bases remained unmatched. CDR3 amino acids: CASSSGQGAKEAFF. In nucleotides, the CDR3 is TGCGCCAGCAGCTCTGGACAGGGGGCTAAGGAAGCTTTCTTT.

The J gene is TRBJ2-7, the V gene TRBV11-3, with TRBD1 as a possible D gene (6 bases). The germline V gene has CDR1 SGHNT and CDR2 YENEEA. This CDR3 has 15 residues. Trimming removed 0 bases from V and 2 bases from J, with 11 bases in between. The chain's CDR3 is CASSLEGDNTYEQYF. The CDR3 bases are TGTGCCAGCAGCTTAGAAGGGGACAACACCTACGAGCAGTACTTC.

V gene TRBV5-1 combines with J gene TRBJ2-3, with unresolved D. CDR1 and CDR2 (germline): SGHRS, YFSETQ. V was pared by 0 bases and J by 4 bases, with 9 bases between. CDR3 length: 14 amino acids. CDR3 sequence reads: CASSLVDGPDTQYF. The CDR3 region has the DNA TGCGCCAGCAGCTTGGTGGACGGCCCAGATACGCAGTATTTT.

The gene calls are TRBV7-9 and TRBJ1-1; 7 bases fit TRBD1. From germline, CDR1 is SEHNR and CDR2 FQNEAQ (reference sequence). Trimming took 10 bases from V and 1 from J; bases not matched to a gene: 9. The CDR3 runs 14 residues. CDR3 region: CATQGGTENTEAFF. The CDR3 nucleotides are TGTGCCACTCAAGGCGGGACAGAGAACACTGAAGCTTTCTTT.

The chain combines TRBV7-9 with TRBJ2-2; no firm D call. The CDR3 loop spans 14 amino acids. V gave up 6 bases and J gave up 4 bases, with 12 bases separating them. Germline loops: CDR1 SEHNR, CDR2 FQNEAQ (reference sequence). Written as DNA, the CDR3 is TGTGCCAGCAGGGGGTCCTCGAGCACCGGGGAGCTGTTTTTT. It is translated as CASRGSSSTGELFF.

The genes are TRBV21-1 and TRBJ1-5. TRBV21-1 is termed a pseudogene. This CDR3 has 17 residues. The CDR3 sequence is CASSNSPRKGFNQPQHF. The CDR3 DNA sequence: TGTGCCAGCAGCAACAGCCCCCGAAAGGGATTCAATCAGCCCCAGCATTTT.